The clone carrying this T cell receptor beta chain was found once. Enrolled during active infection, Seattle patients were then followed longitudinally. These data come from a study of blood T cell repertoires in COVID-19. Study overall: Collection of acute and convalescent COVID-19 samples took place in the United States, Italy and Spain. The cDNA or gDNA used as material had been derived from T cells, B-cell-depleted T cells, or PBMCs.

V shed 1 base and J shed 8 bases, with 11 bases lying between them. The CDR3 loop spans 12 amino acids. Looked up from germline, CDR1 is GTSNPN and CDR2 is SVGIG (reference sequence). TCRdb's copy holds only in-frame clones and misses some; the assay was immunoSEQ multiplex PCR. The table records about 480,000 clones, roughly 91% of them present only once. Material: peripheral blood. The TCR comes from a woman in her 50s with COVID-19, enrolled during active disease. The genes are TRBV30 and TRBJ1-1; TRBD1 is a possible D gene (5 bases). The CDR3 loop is CAWSERGWEAFF. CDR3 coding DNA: TGTGCCTGGAGTGAAAGGGGATGGGAAGCTTTCTTT. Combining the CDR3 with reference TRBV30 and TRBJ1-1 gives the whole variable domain SQTIHQWPATLVQPVGSPLSLECTVEGTSNPNLYWYRQAAGRGLQLLFYSVGIGQISSEVPQNLSASRPQDRQFILSSKKLLLSDSGFYLCAWSERGWEAFFGQGTRLTVV.